This record concerns one TCR beta chain sequence. Its target is unknown. 13 Jbeta primers and 60 Vbeta primers were used for the PCR. Data came from immunoSEQ multiplex PCR; TCRdb stores just in-frame clones and leaves some out. In the table there are fewer than 150,000 clones, 70% to 80% of which are singletons. Trimming shortened V by 5 bases and J by 1 base, and 8 bases separated the two germline ends. The CDR3 runs to 13 residues. Germline V lookup: CDR1 SGHAT, CDR2 FQNNGV. The sample comes from a study of cytomegalovirus exposure and HLA in healthy donors. Study results and limitations: With further analysis later on, most CMV-associated TCR beta chains appeared HLA-restricted. Three CMV-associated chains proved CMV antigen-specific in vitro.

This chain connects TRBV11-2 to TRBJ1-1, with D uncertain. The TCR comes from a male donor in good health and CMV-seronegative. The sequenced sample was PBMCs. The CDR3 spells CASSPRGNTEAFF. CDR3 nucleotides: TGTGCCAGCAGCCCTCGGGGGAACACTGAAGCTTTCTTT.